This T cell receptor (beta chain) was retrieved from a study of T cell responses to AZD1222 COVID-19 vaccine. Trimming took off 0 bases at V and 8 bases at J, with 8 bases between the two ends. This CDR3 is built from 13 residues. Germline-derived CDR1 and CDR2 are MGHRA and YSYEKL. General study results and limits: Nearly half of the spike-specific TCRs reportedly recognize variant regions that carry no mutations. Donors were mostly white British, more females; clonal diversity possibly underestimated. Repertoire sampling happened only post peak T cell response. Baseline serostatus was positive in only a handful of AZD1222 recipients.

On this clone itself: Antigen specificity is unknown.

Only in-frame clones appear in the TCRdb table, and some are missing; sequencing was by immunoSEQ multiplex PCR. The sample consists of 95,000 to 150,000 clones, 88% of them appearing once. The sample here was peripheral blood, taken on day 0 of AZD1222 vaccination. This chain connects TRBV4-1 to TRBJ1-5; the D is unclear. This receptor was identified in an adult in good health. The CDR3 is CASSQEGIEPQHF. CDR3 DNA: TGCGCCAGCAGCCAAGAAGGGATCGAGCCCCAGCATTTT.